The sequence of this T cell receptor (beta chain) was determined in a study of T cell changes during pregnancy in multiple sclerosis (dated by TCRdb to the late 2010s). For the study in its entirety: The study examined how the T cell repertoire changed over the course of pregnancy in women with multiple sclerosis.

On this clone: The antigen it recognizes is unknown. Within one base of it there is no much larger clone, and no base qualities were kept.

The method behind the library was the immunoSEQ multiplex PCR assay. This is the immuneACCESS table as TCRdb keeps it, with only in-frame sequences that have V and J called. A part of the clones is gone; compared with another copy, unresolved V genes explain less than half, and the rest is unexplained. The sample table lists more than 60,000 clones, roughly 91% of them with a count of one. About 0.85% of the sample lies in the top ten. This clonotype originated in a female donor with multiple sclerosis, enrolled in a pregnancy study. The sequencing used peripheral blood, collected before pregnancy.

The nucleotide sequence is TGTGCCAGCAGCCCCCCACAGGGCGTCTTAATCACAGATACGCAGTATTTT. This yields the protein CASSPPQGVLITDTQYF. The V and J segments used are TRBV7-2 and TRBJ2-3, with TRBD1 perhaps the D gene, on 6 matching bases. The CDR3 has 17 amino acids, counting the end cysteine and phenylalanine. Only CDR3 DNA is held: 51 bases, read in frame from base 1. V is reduced by 5 bases and J by 2 bases, leaving a spacing of 20 bases between them. The germline V gene yields SGHTA for CDR1 and FQGNSA for CDR2.